This TCR beta chain was identified during a study of T cells in Graves' hyperthyroidism and ophthalmopathy. RNA transcripts served as the template for amplifying TCR beta CDR3 regions. A first-round RT-PCR of the TCR CDR3 used the HTBI primer set. Using its own MiXCR run on the multiplex PCR reads, TCRdb lists one record per CDR3 protein. The sample lists fewer than 900,000 distinct CDR3 sequences, roughly a sixth occurring once. This CDR3 contains 17 residues. Trimming cost V 0 bases and J 5 bases; bases outside gene matches: 9. CDR1 is LGHDT and CDR2 is YNNKEL in the germline V gene (reference sequence).

The specimen was blood. The TCR comes from a woman between 45 and 60 years old with Graves' hyperthyroidism that later progressed to Graves' ophthalmopathy. The chain is built from TRBV3-1 and TRBJ2-1, with 8 bases aligning to TRBD2. CDR3 coding DNA: TGTGCCAGCAGCCAAGATGGCCGGGGGGGATACCACAATGAGCAGTTCTTC. This encodes CASSQDGRGGYHNEQFF.